A selection of T cell receptor beta chains follows, all from one sample in a study of identical twins. TCRdb independently ran MiXCR on the 5' RACE reads; one entry per CDR3 protein. The repertoire includes about 900,000 distinct CDR3 sequences, over 9% of them detected once, and about 1.6% sits in the top ten. The same specimen was also included in a second study, on yellow fever vaccine responses in identical twins.

Sequencing was done on a sample of PBMCs. Receptor source: a woman aged 18-30 years in good health. Each CDR3 is given with its conserved first and last residue. Fields, in order: CDR3 DNA, CDR3 protein, J gene, clone size, D gene, V gene. The D gene is left open where the match is weak. Not every row has a clone size; where given, it reads once, few, many or a size class.

TGCAGCGTTCTCCAGGGGGCTAATGAAAAACTGTTTTTT	CSVLQGANEKLFF	TRBJ1-4	-	TRBD1	TRBV29-1
TGCAGTGCTAAGGACCTGGCGGGAGGGCCCTTCTCCTACAATGAGCAGTTCTTC	CSAKDLAGGPFSYNEQFF	TRBJ2-1	-	TRBD2	TRBV20-1
TGTGCCAGCAGCTCTGGCGCGGGAGGGCCCGGTTCTACGCAGTATTTT	CASSSGAGGPGSTQYF	TRBJ2-3	once	TRBD2	TRBV7-2
TGTGCCATGGGACTAGCGGGAGGCCTGGCCTACAATGAGCAGTTCTTC	CAMGLAGGLAYNEQFF	TRBJ2-1	many	TRBD2	TRBV10-3
TGCAGCGTTGAGGGGTCTACTGGTGAGACCCAGTACTTC	CSVEGSTGETQYF	TRBJ2-5	many	-	TRBV29-1
TGTGCCACCAGCAGAAAAGGGGTAGATGGCTACACCTTC	CATSRKGVDGYTF	TRBJ1-2	-	-	TRBV15
TGCGCCAGCAGCTTCCTGCCTGGAGGCGCTGGGGGCCCAACCGGGGAGCTGTTTTTT	CASSFLPGGAGGPTGELFF	TRBJ2-2	-	-	TRBV5-1
TGTGCCAGCAGTCGGGAAAATGGAAACACCATATATTTT	CASSRENGNTIYF	TRBJ1-3	few	-	TRBV12-3/TRBV12-4
TGTGCCAGCAGCTTTTCGGGCCCGACAGTTCCAGTATGGAACACCGGGGAGCTGTTTTTT	CASSFSGPTVPVWNTGELFF	TRBJ2-2	-	-	TRBV5-6
TGCAGTGCTAGAGATTATAGACGGGAGTCCCCAGAGACCCAGTACTTC	CSARDYRRESPETQYF	TRBJ2-5	-	-	TRBV20-1
TGCAGTGCTAGGAGGTATCAGGGGAATTCACCCCTCCACTTT	CSARRYQGNSPLHF	TRBJ1-6	-	-	TRBV20-1
TGTGCCAGCAGTGGGGGAGGGGTAAGACTACCCTACGAGCAGTACTTC	CASSGGGVRLPYEQYF	TRBJ2-7	-	TRBD2	TRBV28
TGTGCCAGCAGCTTAGCGCGGCGGGACAGGGGTGACACCATATATTTT	CASSLARRDRGDTIYF	TRBJ1-3	-	TRBD1	TRBV7-2
TGTGCCAGCAGTCACGGGACAGTAAATCAGCCCCAGCATTTT	CASSHGTVNQPQHF	TRBJ1-5	few	TRBD1	TRBV6-5
TGCAGTGCTAGCGGGGCTCCAGGGATGAGGACAGATACGCAGTATTTT	CSASGAPGMRTDTQYF	TRBJ2-3	few	-	TRBV20-1
TGTGCCACCGAGGACAGGGGGCGACACGAGCAGTACTTC	CATEDRGRHEQYF	TRBJ2-7	-	TRBD1	TRBV24-1
TGCAGTGCTATCGGAGAACAAGTAGGCAATCAGCCCCAGCATTTT	CSAIGEQVGNQPQHF	TRBJ1-5	many	-	TRBV20-1
TGTGCCAGCAGTAAACACGGACAGTACAATGAGCAGTTCTTC	CASSKHGQYNEQFF	TRBJ2-1	few	-	TRBV12-3/TRBV12-4
TGTGCCAGCAGTGTTTGGACTAGCGGGAGCTACGAGCAGCACTTC	CASSVWTSGSYEQHF	TRBJ2-7	few	TRBD2	TRBV2